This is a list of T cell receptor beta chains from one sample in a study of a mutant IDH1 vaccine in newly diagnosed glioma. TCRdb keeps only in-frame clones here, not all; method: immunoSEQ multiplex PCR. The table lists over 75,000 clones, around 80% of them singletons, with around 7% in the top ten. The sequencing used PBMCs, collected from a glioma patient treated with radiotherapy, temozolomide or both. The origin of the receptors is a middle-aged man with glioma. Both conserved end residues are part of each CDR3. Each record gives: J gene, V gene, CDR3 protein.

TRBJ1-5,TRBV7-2,CASSFPGLSNQPQHF
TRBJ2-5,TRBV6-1,CASRTSGLQTQYF
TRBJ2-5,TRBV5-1,CASSTLAGGPTQYF
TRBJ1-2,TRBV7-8,CASSFQGTQGYGYTF
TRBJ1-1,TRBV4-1,CASSRPGSPAEAFF
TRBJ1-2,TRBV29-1,CSAHGGRYGYTF
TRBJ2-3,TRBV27,CASSSSTGDRGTDTQYF
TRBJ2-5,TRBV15,CATSRNQGQQETQYF
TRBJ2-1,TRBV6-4,CASSDTWGEQFF
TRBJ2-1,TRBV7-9,CASSPAGLAGDNEQFF
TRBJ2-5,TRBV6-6,CASSYSIRQETQYF
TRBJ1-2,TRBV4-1,CASSQALNYGYTF
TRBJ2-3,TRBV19,CASSHYRGATDTQYF
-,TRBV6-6,CASSPGVYEQYF
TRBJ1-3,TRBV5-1,CASQPVRGSGNTIYF
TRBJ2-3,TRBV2,CASTEAGFSTDTQYF
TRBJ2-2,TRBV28,CASQTGTGELFF
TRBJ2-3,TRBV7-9,CASSLGAGDSDTQYF
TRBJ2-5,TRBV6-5,CASSYSGTSAKETQYF
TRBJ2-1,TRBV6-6,CASSYPTGGRNEQFF
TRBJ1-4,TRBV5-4,CASSLGTGQRNEKLFF
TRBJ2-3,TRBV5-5,CASSLKDTQYF
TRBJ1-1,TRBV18,CASSSRDSEAFF
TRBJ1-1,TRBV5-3,CARSLDRGTEAFF
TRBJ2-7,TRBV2,CASSLRQSYEQYF
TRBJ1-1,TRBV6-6,CASSQRWVEAFF
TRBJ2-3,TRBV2,CASSEMGGPQYF
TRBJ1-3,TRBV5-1,CASSFATDSGNTIYF
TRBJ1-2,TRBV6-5,CASRPRGGRYGYTF
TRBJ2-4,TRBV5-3,CARTLGLAPLAKNIQYF
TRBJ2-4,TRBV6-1,CASSVNAGGIKNIQYF
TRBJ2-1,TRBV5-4,CASSPGLAGPVSYNEQFF
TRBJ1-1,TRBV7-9,CASSLTPGTTEAFF
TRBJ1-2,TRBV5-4,CASSLGGGTYGYTF
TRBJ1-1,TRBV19,CASSHPDRTMNTEAFF
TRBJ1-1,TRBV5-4,CASSLGQGRTEAFF
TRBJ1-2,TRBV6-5,CASSTIANYGYTF
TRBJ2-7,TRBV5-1,CASKLAGGYEQYF
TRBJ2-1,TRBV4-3,CASSQEGGRPRNEQFF
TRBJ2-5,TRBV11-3,CASSSGVQETQYF
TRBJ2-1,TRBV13,CASSAAGTSGAIEQFF
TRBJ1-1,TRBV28,CASSPLGWSGTEAFF
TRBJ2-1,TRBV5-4,CASSSGLAGDLSEQFF
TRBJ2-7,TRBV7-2,CASSLREGSYEQYF
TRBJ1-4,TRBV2,CASSDGQRTTNEKLFF
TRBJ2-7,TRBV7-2,CASSLRGGYYEQYF
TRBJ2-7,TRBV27,CASSFNTAGQIPYEQYF
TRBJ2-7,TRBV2,CASSGSAYEQYF
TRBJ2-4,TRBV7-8,CASSLAQGNIQYF
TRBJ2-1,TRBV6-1,CATRLAGGPYNEQFF
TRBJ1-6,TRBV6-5,CASSYSGQVGNSPLHF
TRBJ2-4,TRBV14,CASSLRGTGLPKNIQYF
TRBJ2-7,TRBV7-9,CASRRGLAGGEEQYF
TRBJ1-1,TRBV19,CASSRDRGSNTEAFF
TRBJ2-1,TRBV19,CASSSGSQSNEQFF
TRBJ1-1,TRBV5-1,CASSWRGLNTEAFF
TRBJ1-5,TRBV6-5,CASSYAEGSQPQHF
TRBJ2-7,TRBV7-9,CASSPAGTMANEQYF
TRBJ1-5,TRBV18,CASSPLGPRQGLNQPQHF